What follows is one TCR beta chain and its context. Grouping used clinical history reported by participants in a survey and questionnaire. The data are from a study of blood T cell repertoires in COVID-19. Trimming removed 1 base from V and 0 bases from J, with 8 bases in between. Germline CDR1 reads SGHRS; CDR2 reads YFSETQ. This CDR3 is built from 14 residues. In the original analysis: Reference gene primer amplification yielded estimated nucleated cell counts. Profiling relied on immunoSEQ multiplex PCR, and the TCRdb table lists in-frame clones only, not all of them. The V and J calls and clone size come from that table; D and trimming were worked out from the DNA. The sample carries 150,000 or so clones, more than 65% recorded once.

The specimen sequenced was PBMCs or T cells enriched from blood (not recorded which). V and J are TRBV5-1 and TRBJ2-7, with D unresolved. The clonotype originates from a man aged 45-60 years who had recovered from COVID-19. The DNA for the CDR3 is TGCGCCAGCAGCTTGCGAAGGAGCTCCTACGAGCAGTACTTC. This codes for CASSLRRSSYEQYF.